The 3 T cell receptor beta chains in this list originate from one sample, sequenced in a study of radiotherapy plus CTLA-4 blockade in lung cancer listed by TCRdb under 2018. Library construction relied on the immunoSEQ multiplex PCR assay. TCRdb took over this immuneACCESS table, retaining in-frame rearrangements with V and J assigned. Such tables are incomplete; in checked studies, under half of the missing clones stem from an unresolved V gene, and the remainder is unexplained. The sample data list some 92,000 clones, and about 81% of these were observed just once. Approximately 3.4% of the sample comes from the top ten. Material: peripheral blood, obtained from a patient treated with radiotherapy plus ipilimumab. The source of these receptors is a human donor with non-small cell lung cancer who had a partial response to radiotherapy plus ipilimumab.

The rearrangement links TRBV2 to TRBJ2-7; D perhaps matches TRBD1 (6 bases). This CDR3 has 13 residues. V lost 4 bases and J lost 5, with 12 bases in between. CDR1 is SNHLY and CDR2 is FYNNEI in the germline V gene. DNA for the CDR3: TGTGCCAGCAGTGTTTTACAGGGCCACGAGCAGTACTTC. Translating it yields CASSVLQGHEQYF.

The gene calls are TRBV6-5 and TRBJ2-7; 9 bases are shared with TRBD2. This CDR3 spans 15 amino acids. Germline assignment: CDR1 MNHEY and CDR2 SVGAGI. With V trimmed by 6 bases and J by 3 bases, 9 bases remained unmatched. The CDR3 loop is CASRSEGSGSYEQYF. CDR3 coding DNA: TGTGCCAGCAGATCGGAGGGTAGCGGGAGCTACGAGCAGTACTTC.

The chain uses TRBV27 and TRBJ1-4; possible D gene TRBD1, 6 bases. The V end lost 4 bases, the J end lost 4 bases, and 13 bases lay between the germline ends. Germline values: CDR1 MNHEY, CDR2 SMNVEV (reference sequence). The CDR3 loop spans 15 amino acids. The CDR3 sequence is CASSSTGPLNEKLFF. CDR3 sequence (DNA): TGTGCCAGCAGTTCAACAGGGCCACTTAATGAAAAACTGTTTTTT.